These 19 T cell receptor beta chains were all obtained from the same sample, sequenced in a study of T cells after yellow fever vaccination (dated by TCRdb to the late 2010s). The sample's treatment or condition, from its label and the paper: live attenuated yellow fever vaccine strain. Library preparation was by 5' RACE. Sequenced using an Illumina NovaSeq 6000. TCRdb reprocessed the public reads (quality trimming at Q25 with fastp, clone calling with MiXCR) and kept in-frame beta chains. Rows are unified per CDR3 protein, each entry keeping the most common DNA and genes. The sample yields roughly 310,000 distinct CDR3 sequences; 3.6% were counted once. Roughly a quarter of the sample belongs to the ten largest clones. Sequenced material: PBMCs, taken on the day of the yellow fever booster vaccination. These receptors originate from a young man who received the YFV17D yellow fever vaccine.

This clonotype has ten or more counts. The CDR3 protein is CASSLAVKSPLHF. CDR3 nucleotides: TGCGCCAGCAGCTTGGCCGTTAAGTCACCCCTCCACTTT. The rearrangement joins TRBV5-1 to TRBJ1-6, with D unclear. The V gene lost 0 bases and the J gene lost 10 bases, with 8 bases spanning the gap. This CDR3 is built from 13 residues. Germline loops: CDR1 SGHRS, CDR2 YFSETQ.

This clonotype was seen repeatedly, ten times or more. The chain recombines TRBV18 with TRBJ2-7; the D gene could be TRBD1 or TRBD2 (6 bases each). The CDR3 is made up of 13 amino acids. V lost 3 bases and J 4 bases, leaving 10 bases between the germline ends. From germline, CDR1 is KGHSH and CDR2 LQKENI. In DNA form, the CDR3 reads TGTGCCAGCTCACCGTCGGGGGCGTACGAGCAGTACGTC. Its protein product is CASSPSGAYEQYV.

The genes are TRBV20-1 and TRBJ2-7, with D possibly being TRBD1 (5 bases). The CDR3 contains 12 residues. V shed 3 bases and J shed 0 bases, with 6 bases lying between them. Per the germline V gene, CDR1 is DFQATT and CDR2 is SNEGSKA (reference sequence). Written as DNA, the CDR3 is TGCAGTGCTAGGGGGCCCTCCTACGAGCAGTACTTC. Translating it yields CSARGPSYEQYF.

Many counts were recorded for this clonotype. V gene TRBV6-1 combines with J gene TRBJ2-6; 9 nucleotides align to TRBD1. Germline values: CDR1 MNHNS, CDR2 SASEGT. Unmatched junction bases numbered 3, after V lost 5 bases and J lost 1 base. The CDR3 has 16 amino acids. The CDR3 sequence: CASSKGQGSGANVLTF. As DNA, the CDR3 is TGTGCCAGCAGTAAGGGACAGGGATCTGGGGCCAACGTCCTGACTTTC.

This clonotype has ten or more counts. The chain couples TRBV7-6 to TRBJ1-6; 7 bases are shared with TRBD1. J was trimmed by 4 bases and V by 4 bases; bases with no gene match: 1. From germline, CDR1 is SGHVS and CDR2 FNYEAQ. The CDR3 consists of 14 residues. CDR3 sequence: CASSSGQYNSPLHF. The CDR3 DNA follows: TGTGCCAGCAGCTCGGGACAGTATAATTCACCCCTCCACTTT.

This clonotype showed up just a few times. The chain recombines TRBV7-9 with TRBJ2-3; D uncertain. Germline loops: CDR1 SEHNR, CDR2 FQNEAQ (reference sequence). The ends were cut back, 1 base at V and 5 bases at J, with 19 bases in the middle. CDR3 length: 17 residues. CDR3 sequence (DNA): TGTGCCAGCAGCTTAGTCCGCCCAGGTGGAATTAAAGATACGCAGTATTTT. This codes for CASSLVRPGGIKDTQYF.

This sequence joins TRBV18 and TRBJ2-5, with 9 bases lining up with TRBD2. The V segment lost 4 bases and the J segment 5 bases; nucleotides outside the gene matches: 14. Germline V CDR1 and CDR2: KGHSH, LQKENI. CDR3 length: 17 residues. The CDR3, as DNA: TGTGCCAGCTCACGGTTCGGCGGCGGGGGGGTTAAGGAGACCCAGTACTTC. Residues: CASSRFGGGGVKETQYF. Complete variable domain (other parts from reference TRBV18 and TRBJ2-5): NAGVMQNPRHLVRRRGQEARLRCSPMKGHSHVYWYRQLPEEGLKFMVYLQKENIIDESGMPKERFSAEFPKEGPSILRIQQVVRGDSAAYFCASSRFGGGGVKETQYFGPGTRLLVL.

The chain uses TRBV29-1 and TRBJ2-1; TRBD1 matches 11 bases. After removal of 6 bases from V and 9 bases from J, the junction contained 7 bases not matched to a gene. Germline V gene data show CDR1 as SQVTM and CDR2 as ANQGSEA. The CDR3 has 13 amino acids. The CDR3, as DNA: TGCAGCGTGACGGGACAGGGGGTACGTGAGCAGTTCTTC. This encodes CSVTGQGVREQFF.

This clonotype was seen at least ten times. V is TRBV5-4 and J is TRBJ2-1; D ambiguous. This CDR3 has 14 residues. Germline CDR1 is SGHNT and CDR2 is YYREEE (reference sequence). Trimming took 0 bases from V and 6 from J, leaving 10 bases between them. The CDR3 loop is CASSLADAPNEQFF. The CDR3 nucleotides read TGTGCCAGCAGCTTGGCGGACGCCCCCAATGAGCAGTTCTTC. Together with reference TRBV5-4 and TRBJ2-1, the CDR3 gives the full variable domain: ETGVTQSPTHLIKTRGQQVTLRCSSQSGHNTVSWYQQALGQGPQFIFQYYREEENGRGNFPPRFSGLQFPNYSSELNVNALELDDSALYLCASSLADAPNEQFFGPGTRLTVL.

This clonotype was counted only a few times. The chain joins TRBV5-1 to TRBJ2-3, with D perhaps TRBD2 (6 bases). Trimming cost V 4 bases and J 1 base, with 16 bases left between them. The CDR3 covers 16 residues. Germline values: CDR1 SGHRS, CDR2 YFSETQ. CDR3 in DNA: TGCGCCAGCAGCCCGGAGGGCCGCGGAGGCACAGATACGCAGTATTTT. Translating it yields CASSPEGRGGTDTQYF.

The sample holds many counts of this clonotype. This rearrangement joins TRBV5-1 to TRBJ2-3; D is undetermined. This CDR3 comprises 15 residues. V dropped 0 bases and J dropped 0 bases, with 8 bases sitting between them. The V gene's germline CDR1 is SGHRS and CDR2 YFSETQ. CDR3 DNA: TGCGCCAGCAGCTTGGCCCAAACAAGCACAGATACGCAGTATTTT. Protein product: CASSLAQTSTDTQYF.

The chain links TRBV6-6 to TRBJ1-5, with D perhaps matching TRBD1 (6 bases). Germline CDR1 and CDR2: MNHNY and SVGAGI (reference sequence). V was clipped by 5 bases and J by 7 bases, with 12 bases between them. This CDR3 is 13 amino acids long. CDR3 nucleotide sequence: TGTGCCAGCAGTCCCGACGGGGGCCAGCCCCAGCATTTT. Amino acids: CASSPDGGQPQHF.

The V gene is TRBV4-2, the J gene TRBJ1-6; 7 bases map to TRBD1. Trimming took 3 bases from V and 10 from J; bases not matched to a gene: 9. This CDR3 contains 15 residues. CDR1 LGHNA and CDR2 YNFKEQ come from the germline V gene. The CDR3 region has the DNA TGTGCCAGCAGCCACAAACAGGGGCCTGAGTCACCCCTCCACTTT. Protein: CASSHKQGPESPLHF.

This clonotype was found many times. The chain couples TRBV11-2 to TRBJ2-7; D remains unclear. Germline-derived CDR1 and CDR2 are SGHAT and FQNNGV. CDR3 size: 13 residues. Trimming removed 1 base at V and 2 bases at J, with 6 bases between. The CDR3 is CASSLGLTYEQYV. The CDR3 coding sequence is TGTGCCAGCAGCTTAGGGCTGACCTACGAGCAGTACGTC.

This clonotype was recorded a few times. V usage is TRBV20-1 and J usage is TRBJ2-3; D gene ambiguous. Germline V CDR1 and CDR2: DFQATT, SNEGSKA (reference sequence). The CDR3 contains 13 residues. V lost 2 bases and J lost 0, with 6 bases in between. DNA for the CDR3: TGCAGTGCTAGAACTCCTAGCACAGATACGCAGTATTTT. It is translated as CSARTPSTDTQYF.

This clonotype was detected many times. The J gene is TRBJ2-7, the V gene TRBV20-1, with TRBD1 identical over 7 bases. This CDR3 comprises 14 residues. Germline trimming cut 5 bases from V and 2 bases from J; bases unmatched to any gene: 9. Per germline, CDR1 DFQATT and CDR2 SNEGSKA (reference sequence). The CDR3 protein is CSASDRAIPYEQYV. DNA for the CDR3: TGCAGTGCTTCCGACAGGGCCATTCCCTACGAGCAGTACGTC.

V and J are TRBV19 and TRBJ2-3; possible D gene TRBD1, 5 bases. The CDR3 is 13 amino acids. Germline V gives CDR1 LNHDA, CDR2 SQIVND (reference sequence). V was trimmed by 6 bases and J by 2 bases, leaving 9 bases between them. The CDR3 loop reads CASRGRATDTQYF. Here the CDR3 DNA reads TGTGCCAGTAGGGGCAGGGCCACAGATACGCAGTATTTT.

In its sample, this clonotype was seen many times. The J gene is TRBJ2-7, the V gene TRBV20-1; D remains ambiguous. The CDR3 sequence is 14 residues long. Per the germline V gene, CDR1 is DFQATT and CDR2 is SNEGSKA (reference sequence). V lost 0 bases to trimming and J lost 2 bases, with 11 bases between them. This CDR3 reads CSARDRSLPYEQYF. The CDR3 DNA reads as TGCAGTGCTAGAGATCGGAGCCTGCCCTACGAGCAGTACTTC.

This clonotype occurred a few times. The rearrangement uses TRBV6-6 and TRBJ1-2; D remains unclear. The germline V gene has CDR1 MNHNY and CDR2 SVGAGI (reference sequence). This CDR3 is 13 amino acids long. The V end lost 7 bases, the J end lost 1 base, and 10 bases lay between the germline ends. CDR3 sequence: CASISSSNYGYTF. CDR3 in DNA: TGTGCCAGCATATCAAGCAGTAACTATGGCTACACCTTC.